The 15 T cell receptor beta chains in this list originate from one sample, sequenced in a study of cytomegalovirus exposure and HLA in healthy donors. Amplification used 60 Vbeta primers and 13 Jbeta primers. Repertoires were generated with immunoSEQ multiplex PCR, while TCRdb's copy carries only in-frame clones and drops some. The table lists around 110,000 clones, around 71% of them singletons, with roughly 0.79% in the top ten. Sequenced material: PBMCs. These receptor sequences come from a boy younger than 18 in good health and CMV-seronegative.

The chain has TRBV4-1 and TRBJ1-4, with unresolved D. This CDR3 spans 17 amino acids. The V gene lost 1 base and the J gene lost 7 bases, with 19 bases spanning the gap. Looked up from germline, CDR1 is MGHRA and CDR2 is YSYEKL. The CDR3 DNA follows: TGCGCCAGCAGCCAAGTCCTCTCGGGGATACGGGCTGAAAAACTGTTTTTT. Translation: CASSQVLSGIRAEKLFF.

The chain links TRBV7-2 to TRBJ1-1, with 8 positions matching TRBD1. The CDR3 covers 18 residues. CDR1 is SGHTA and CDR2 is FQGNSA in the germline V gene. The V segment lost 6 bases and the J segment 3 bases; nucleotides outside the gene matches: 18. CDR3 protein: CASSIQGASISGDTEAFF. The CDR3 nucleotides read TGTGCCAGCAGTATCCAGGGGGCGTCTATATCAGGGGACACTGAAGCTTTCTTT.

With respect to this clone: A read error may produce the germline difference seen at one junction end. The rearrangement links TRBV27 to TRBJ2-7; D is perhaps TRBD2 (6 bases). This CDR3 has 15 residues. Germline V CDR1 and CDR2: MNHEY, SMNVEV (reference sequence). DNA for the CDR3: TGTGCCAGCAGTTTTGCCGGGAGTATTTCTTACGGGCAGTACTTC. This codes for CASSFAGSISYGQYF.

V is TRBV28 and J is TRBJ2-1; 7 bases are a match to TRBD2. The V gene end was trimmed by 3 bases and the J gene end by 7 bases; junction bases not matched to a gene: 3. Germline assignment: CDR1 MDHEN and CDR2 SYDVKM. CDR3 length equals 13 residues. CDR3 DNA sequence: TGTGCCAGCAGTTTGGGAGGGGATAATGAGCAGTTCTTC. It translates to CASSLGGDNEQFF.

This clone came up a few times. CDR3 DNA sequence: TGTGCCAGCAGTGGGAGGGGGGGACAGCCCCAGCATTTT. The encoded protein is CASSGRGGQPQHF. The V call is TRBV2, the J call TRBJ1-5; D might be TRBD1 (6 bases). Germline-derived CDR1 and CDR2 are SNHLY and FYNNEI. Trimming cost V 4 bases and J 7 bases, with 11 bases left between them. CDR3 length: 13 residues.

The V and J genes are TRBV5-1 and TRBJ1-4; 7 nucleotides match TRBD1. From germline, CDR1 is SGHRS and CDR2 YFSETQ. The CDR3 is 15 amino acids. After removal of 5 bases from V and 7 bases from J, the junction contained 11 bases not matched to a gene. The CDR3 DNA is TGCGCCAGCAGAGAAACAACAGGGGCGGCTGAAAAACTGTTTTTT. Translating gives CASRETTGAAEKLFF.

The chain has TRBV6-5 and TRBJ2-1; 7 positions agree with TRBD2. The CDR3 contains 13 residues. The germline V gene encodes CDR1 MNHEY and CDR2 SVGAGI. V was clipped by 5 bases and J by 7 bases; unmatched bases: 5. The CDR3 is CASSPYGGNEQFF. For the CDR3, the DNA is TGTGCCAGCAGTCCTTACGGGGGGAATGAGCAGTTCTTC.

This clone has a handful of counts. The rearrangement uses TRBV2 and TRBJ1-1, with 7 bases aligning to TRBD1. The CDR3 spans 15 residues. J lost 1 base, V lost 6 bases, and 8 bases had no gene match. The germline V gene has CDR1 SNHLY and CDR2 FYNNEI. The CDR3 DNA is TGTGCCAGCAGGGACCGGGACAGAGCGAACACTGAAGCTTTCTTT. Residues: CASRDRDRANTEAFF.

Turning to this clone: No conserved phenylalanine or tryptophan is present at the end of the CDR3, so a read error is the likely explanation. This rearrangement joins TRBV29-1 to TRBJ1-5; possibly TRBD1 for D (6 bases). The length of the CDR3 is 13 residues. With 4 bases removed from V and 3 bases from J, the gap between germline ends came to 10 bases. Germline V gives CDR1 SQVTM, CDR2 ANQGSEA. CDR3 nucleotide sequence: TGCAGCGTTGGGGGGCAGCCCAATCAGCCCCAGCATGTT. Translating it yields CSVGGQPNQPQHV.

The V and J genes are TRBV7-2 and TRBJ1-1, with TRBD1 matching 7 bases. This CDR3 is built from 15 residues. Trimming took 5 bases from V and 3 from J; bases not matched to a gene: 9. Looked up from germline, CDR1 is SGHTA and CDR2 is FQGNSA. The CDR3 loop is CASSPKTGRHTEAFF. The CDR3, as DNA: TGTGCCAGCAGCCCCAAGACAGGGAGGCACACTGAAGCTTTCTTT.

CDR3 protein: CASRTGWYEQYF. The CDR3, as DNA: TGTGCCAGCAGGACAGGGTGGTACGAGCAGTACTTC. The gene calls are TRBV6-5 and TRBJ2-7, with TRBD1 matching 7 bases. Germline CDR1 MNHEY, CDR2 SVGAGI. The CDR3 is 12 amino acids. Losses at the gene ends were 6 bases for V and 4 bases for J; bases not matched to a gene: 3.

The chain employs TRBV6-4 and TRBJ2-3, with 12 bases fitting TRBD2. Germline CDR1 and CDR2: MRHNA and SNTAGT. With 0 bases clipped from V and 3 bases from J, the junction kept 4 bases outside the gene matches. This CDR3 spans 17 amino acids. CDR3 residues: CASSDSTSGGGTDTQYF. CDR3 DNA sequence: TGTGCCAGCAGTGACTCGACTAGCGGGGGAGGGACAGATACGCAGTATTTT.

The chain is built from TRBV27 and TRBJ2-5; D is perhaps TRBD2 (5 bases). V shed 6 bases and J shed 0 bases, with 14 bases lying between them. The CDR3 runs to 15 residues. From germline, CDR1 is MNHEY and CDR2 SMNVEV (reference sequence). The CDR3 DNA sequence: TGTGCCAGCAGCTTACGGACTGAGTACCAAGAGACCCAGTACTTC. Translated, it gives CASSLRTEYQETQYF.

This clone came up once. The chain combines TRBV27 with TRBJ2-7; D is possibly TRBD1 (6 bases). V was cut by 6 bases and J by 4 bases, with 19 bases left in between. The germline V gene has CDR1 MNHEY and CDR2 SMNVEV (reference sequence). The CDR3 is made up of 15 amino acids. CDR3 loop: CASRGPRDISYEQYF. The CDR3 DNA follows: TGTGCCAGCAGAGGACCTCGGGACATAAGTTACGAGCAGTACTTC.

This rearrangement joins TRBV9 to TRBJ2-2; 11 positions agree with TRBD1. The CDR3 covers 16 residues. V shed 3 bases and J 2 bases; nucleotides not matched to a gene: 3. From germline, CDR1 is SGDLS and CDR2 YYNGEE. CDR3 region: CASSGGQGGNTGELFF. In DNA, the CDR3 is TGTGCCAGCAGCGGGGGACAGGGGGGTAACACCGGGGAGCTGTTTTTT.